The 29 T cell receptor beta chains in this list originate from one sample, sequenced in a study of CD8 T cells in ankylosing spondylitis. TCRdb fed the 5' RACE reads into MiXCR, producing one record per CDR3 protein. The data show 150,000 to 200,000 distinct CDR3 sequences, around a tenth seen once. The sequencing input was blood, either unsorted or a sorted T cell fraction (not recorded which). The receptors derive from a male donor with ankylosing spondylitis or in good health (not recorded which).

This clonotype was recorded many times. The chain uses TRBV6-1 and TRBJ1-2; D is unclear. This CDR3 is built from 13 residues. The germline gives CDR1 MNHNS, CDR2 SASEGT. With 7 bases removed from V and 1 base from J, the gap between germline ends came to 10 bases. CDR3 region: CASIRSYNYGYTF. The DNA for the CDR3 is TGTGCCAGCATCCGAAGTTATAACTATGGCTACACCTTC.

This clonotype was seen repeatedly, ten times or more. V usage is TRBV6-2 or TRBV6-3 and J usage is TRBJ2-1; 12 positions match TRBD2. The CDR3 covers 16 residues. Germline trimming cut 6 bases from V and 11 bases from J; bases unmatched to any gene: 14. The germline gives CDR1 MNHEY, CDR2 SVGEGT. This chain's CDR3 is CASRLAGGELVSKQFF. CDR3 nucleotides: TGTGCCAGCAGACTAGCGGGGGGCGAACTAGTTTCGAAGCAGTTCTTC.

The chain carries TRBV5-1 and TRBJ2-5, with 12 bases fitting TRBD2. CDR3 length equals 16 residues. Germline-derived CDR1 and CDR2 are SGHRS and YFSETQ. With V trimmed by 4 bases and J by 4 bases, 8 bases remained unmatched. CDR3 DNA: TGCGCCAGCAGCAATCTAGCGGGGGGGCCGATAGAGACCCAGTACTTC. This codes for CASSNLAGGPIETQYF.

This clonotype was observed at least ten times. The chain couples TRBV12-3 or TRBV12-4 to TRBJ1-1; D is possibly TRBD1 (5 bases). V lost 3 bases and J 1 base, leaving 6 bases between the germline ends. The CDR3 spans 13 residues. As DNA, the CDR3 is TGTGCCAGCAGTTTTGGACAGAACACTGAAGCTTTCTTT. Residues: CASSFGQNTEAFF.

This clonotype was detected many times. This chain uses TRBV2 with TRBJ2-1; possible D gene TRBD2, 5 bases. The V end was cut by 2 bases, the J end by 6 bases, with 5 bases between. The CDR3 has 12 amino acids. Germline assignment: CDR1 SNHLY and CDR2 FYNNEI. This CDR3 reads CASSERGNEQFF. The DNA of the CDR3 is TGTGCCAGCAGTGAACGGGGCAATGAGCAGTTCTTC.

The table lists this clonotype with many counts. The chain is built from TRBV3-1 and TRBJ2-7; TRBD1 matches 8 bases. CDR1 and CDR2 from the germline V gene are LGHDT and YNNKEL (reference sequence). V dropped 5 bases and J dropped 0; count of bases not matched to a gene: 3. This CDR3 is built from 14 residues. The CDR3 is CASSRDRFSYEQYF. As DNA, the CDR3 is TGTGCCAGCAGCAGGGACAGGTTCTCCTACGAGCAGTACTTC.

This clonotype was counted at least ten times. The V and J genes are TRBV18 and TRBJ2-2; TRBD1 matches 9 bases. The CDR3 has 16 residues. Trimming cost V 3 bases and J 4 bases; bases outside gene matches: 6. Per germline, CDR1 KGHSH and CDR2 LQKENI. The CDR3 bases are TGTGCCAGCTCACCCCGGGACAGGGTCCCCACCGGGGAGCTGTTTTTT. Residues: CASSPRDRVPTGELFF.

The chain carries TRBV7-2 and TRBJ2-1; the match to TRBD1 covers 7 bases. This CDR3 has 15 amino acids. After removal of 5 bases from V and 6 bases from J, the junction contained 10 bases not matched to a gene. Per germline, CDR1 SGHTA and CDR2 FQGNSA. The CDR3 DNA sequence: TGTGCCAGCAGCGCAGACAGGGTGGCCTCCAATGAGCAGTTCTTC. Protein: CASSADRVASNEQFF.

This clonotype was observed at least ten times. The genes are TRBV12-3 or TRBV12-4 and TRBJ2-1; maybe TRBD1 (6 bases). There are 15 residues in the CDR3. Trimming removed 7 bases from V and 1 base from J, with 14 bases in between. The CDR3 region has the DNA TGTGCCAGCACCGTACAGGGTGCGTCCTACAATGAGCAGTTCTTC. Its translation is CASTVQGASYNEQFF.

This clonotype appeared a few times. The chain uses TRBV18 and TRBJ2-3, with 8 bases matching TRBD2. From germline, CDR1 is KGHSH and CDR2 LQKENI. J lost 4 bases, V lost 4 bases, and 4 bases had no gene match. There are 14 residues in the CDR3. CDR3 loop: CASSRKLAADTQYF. The CDR3 bases are TGTGCCAGCTCACGAAAACTAGCGGCAGATACGCAGTATTTT.

This clonotype was seen many times. The chain has TRBV27 and TRBJ2-2; 12 bases are shared with TRBD2. The CDR3 contains 16 residues. The V gene's germline CDR1 is MNHEY and CDR2 SMNVEV (reference sequence). The V gene end was trimmed by 5 bases and the J gene end by 5 bases; junction bases not matched to a gene: 6. This CDR3 reads CASSALAGGPTGELFF. The CDR3 coding sequence is TGTGCCAGCAGTGCCCTAGCGGGGGGGCCGACCGGGGAGCTGTTTTTT.

This clonotype was counted only a few times. The chain couples TRBV12-3 or TRBV12-4 to TRBJ2-3; D is possibly TRBD2 (6 bases). V was pared by 6 bases and J by 3 bases, with 13 bases between. This CDR3 contains 14 residues. In nucleotides, the CDR3 is TGTGCCAGCAGCACCCGGGACTCAACAGATACGCAGTATTTT. The encoded protein is CASSTRDSTDTQYF.

This clonotype was seen a handful of times. V is TRBV3-1 and J is TRBJ2-2, with D hard to call. V was clipped by 7 bases and J by 0 bases, with 9 bases between them. Germline loops: CDR1 LGHDT, CDR2 YNNKEL (reference sequence). The CDR3 spans 14 residues. The CDR3 nucleotides read TGTGCCAGCACCCGCCAAGCGAACACCGGGGAGCTGTTTTTT. Translated: CASTRQANTGELFF.

This rearrangement joins TRBV18 to TRBJ1-1, with D unresolved. This CDR3 comprises 16 residues. The germline V gene encodes CDR1 KGHSH and CDR2 LQKENI. The V and J ends lost 4 bases and 3 bases respectively, with 18 bases between them. The CDR3 DNA follows: TGTGCCAGCTCACTACCGGACGGTAGGAGATACACTGAAGCTTTCTTT. Its translation is CASSLPDGRRYTEAFF.

This clonotype was detected only a few times. The chain combines TRBV6-6 with TRBJ2-5; possibly TRBD1 for D (5 bases). Between the trimmed V and J ends, which lost 10 bases and 1 base, there was a span of 13 bases. CDR1 and CDR2 (germline): MNHNY, SVGAGI (reference sequence). The CDR3 spans 13 residues. The CDR3 bases are TGTGCCATTTCTAGGGGTTTCCAAGAGACCCAGTACTTC. This encodes CAISRGFQETQYF.

This chain links TRBV12-3 or TRBV12-4 with TRBJ2-2; D could derive from TRBD1 or TRBD2 (5 bases each). V was cut by 5 bases and J by 5 bases, with 12 bases left in between. The CDR3 extends over 14 amino acids. CDR3 bases: TGTGCCAGCAGTCGAGGGGAGTATACCGGGGAGCTGTTTTTT. It codes for CASSRGEYTGELFF.

This clonotype has ten or more counts. The chain has TRBV6-1 and TRBJ2-2, with D possibly being TRBD1 (6 bases). This CDR3 is built from 15 residues. CDR1 MNHNS and CDR2 SASEGT come from the germline V gene. Trimming shortened V by 4 bases and J by 5 bases, and 14 bases separated the two germline ends. The CDR3 DNA follows: TGTGCCAGCAGTGCAAACAGGGTTGGGACCGGGGAGCTGTTTTTT. Its protein is CASSANRVGTGELFF.

The sample holds a few counts of this clonotype. The chain uses TRBV11-2 and TRBJ2-1; D is possibly TRBD1 (5 bases). V was clipped by 5 bases and J by 7 bases, with 18 bases between them. CDR1 SGHAT and CDR2 FQNNGV come from the germline V gene. This CDR3 has 15 amino acids. The CDR3 nucleotides are TGTGCCAGCAGCCCAAGCGCTGCCAGGGCAAATGAGCAGTTCTTC. It translates to CASSPSAARANEQFF.

On this clonotype itself: An end of the junction differs from the germline gene, which may be a read error. The chain is built from TRBV29-1 and TRBJ2-1; D is uncertain. Germline CDR1 reads SQVTM; CDR2 reads ANQGSEA. The CDR3 consists of 16 residues. The CDR3 coding sequence is TGCAGCGTTGAACAGACCGGGTTTACGTCCTACACTGAGCAGTTCTTC. Its translation: CSVEQTGFTSYTEQFF.

The gene calls are TRBV7-9 and TRBJ1-2; no reliable D call. CDR1 is SEHNR and CDR2 is FQNEAQ in the germline V gene (reference sequence). This CDR3 has 13 amino acids. V was cut by 5 bases and J by 1 base, with 8 bases left in between. The CDR3 region is CASSRASNYGYTF. In nucleotides, the CDR3 is TGTGCCAGCAGCAGGGCCAGTAACTATGGCTACACCTTC. Together with reference TRBV7-9 and TRBJ1-2, the CDR3 gives the full variable domain: DTGVSQNPRHKITKRGQNVTFRCDPISEHNRLYWYRQTLGQGPEFLTYFQNEAQLEKSRLLSDRFSAERPKGSFSTLEIQRTEQGDSAMYLCASSRASNYGYTFGSGTRLTVV.

This clonotype was detected ten times or more. CDR3 sequence reads: CASMGTVGTDTQYF. The CDR3 DNA reads as TGCGCCAGCATGGGGACGGTGGGCACAGATACGCAGTATTTT. The genes are TRBV5-1 and TRBJ2-3; TRBD1 or TRBD2 may be the D gene (5 bases each). V was cut by 6 bases and J by 1 base, with 12 bases left in between. CDR1 is SGHRS and CDR2 is YFSETQ in the germline V gene. CDR3 length equals 14 residues. The whole variable domain, remainder taken from reference TRBV5-1 and TRBJ2-3, is KAGVTQTPRYLIKTRGQQVTLSCSPISGHRSVSWYQQTPGQGLQFLFEYFSETQRNKGNFPGRFSGRQFSNSRSEMNVSTLELGDSALYLCASMGTVGTDTQYFGPGTRLTVL.

V gene TRBV18 combines with J gene TRBJ2-3, with D tentatively TRBD2 (6 bases). Trimming stripped 5 bases from V and 0 bases from J, with 18 bases between. Germline CDR1 is KGHSH and CDR2 is LQKENI. The CDR3 is made up of 17 amino acids. This chain's CDR3 is CASSSRQMGTSTDTQYF. CDR3 coding DNA: TGTGCCAGCTCAAGTCGACAGATGGGGACTAGCACAGATACGCAGTATTTT.

In this sample, this clonotype turned up many times. The gene calls are TRBV10-3 and TRBJ2-7, with 7 bases fitting TRBD1. The CDR3 runs 13 residues. Trimming took 3 bases from V and 4 from J; bases not matched to a gene: 3. Germline CDR1 and CDR2: ENHRY and SYGVKD. CDR3 region: CAISDLQGYEQYF. CDR3 nucleotide sequence: TGTGCCATCAGTGACTTACAGGGGTACGAGCAGTACTTC.

V gene TRBV5-1 combines with J gene TRBJ1-6, with unresolved D. CDR3 length: 12 amino acids. V lost 2 bases and J lost 10, with 7 bases in between. Germline CDR1 reads SGHRS; CDR2 reads YFSETQ. DNA of the CDR3: TGCGCCAGCAGCTTACGAGGGTCACCCCTCCACTTT. Its protein product is CASSLRGSPLHF.

This clonotype was counted between two and nine times. The chain couples TRBV6-2 or TRBV6-3 to TRBJ2-3; D may be TRBD2 (5 bases). CDR1 and CDR2 from the germline V gene are MNHEY and SVGEGT. CDR3 length: 21 residues. Trimming removed 0 bases at V and 2 bases at J, with 27 bases between. The CDR3 here is CASSYSGYPRNARLNTDTQYF. The CDR3 nucleotides read TGTGCCAGCAGTTACTCGGGGTACCCCCGCAACGCGAGACTAAACACAGATACGCAGTATTTT.

This clonotype was seen many times. The chain couples TRBV18 to TRBJ2-7; TRBD1 agrees at 7 bases. Germline CDR1 KGHSH, CDR2 LQKENI. CDR3 length: 15 amino acids. After removal of 2 bases from V and 4 bases from J, the junction contained 8 bases not matched to a gene. For the CDR3, the DNA is TGTGCCAGCTCACCAACGACAGGGTCGCGTTACGAGCAGTACTTC. Translation gives CASSPTTGSRYEQYF.

This clonotype has a handful of counts. V usage is TRBV12-3 or TRBV12-4 and J usage is TRBJ1-2; D is undetermined. The length of the CDR3 is 14 residues. The V gene lost 0 bases and the J gene lost 8 bases, with 13 bases spanning the gap. The CDR3 loop is CASSLALTLRGYTF. CDR3 sequence (DNA): TGTGCCAGCAGTTTAGCGCTCACCCTAAGGGGCTACACCTTC.

The J gene is TRBJ1-1, the V gene TRBV20-1, with 7 bases aligning to TRBD1. Germline lookup yields CDR1 DFQATT and CDR2 SNEGSKA (reference sequence). The CDR3 length is 17 residues. With V trimmed by 1 base and J by 3 bases, 14 bases remained unmatched. The CDR3 sequence: CSARVSTGARTYTEAFF. The CDR3 DNA reads as TGCAGTGCTAGAGTTTCCACAGGGGCCCGTACCTACACTGAAGCTTTCTTT.

There are many counts of this clonotype. This sequence joins TRBV28 and TRBJ2-1; a weak D match, TRBD1 (6 bases). This CDR3 region has 13 residues. Germline loops: CDR1 MDHEN, CDR2 SYDVKM. The V and J ends lost 6 bases and 0 bases respectively, with 6 bases between them. Here the CDR3 reads CASRQGSYNEQFF. CDR3 bases: TGTGCCAGCAGACAGGGCTCCTACAATGAGCAGTTCTTC.